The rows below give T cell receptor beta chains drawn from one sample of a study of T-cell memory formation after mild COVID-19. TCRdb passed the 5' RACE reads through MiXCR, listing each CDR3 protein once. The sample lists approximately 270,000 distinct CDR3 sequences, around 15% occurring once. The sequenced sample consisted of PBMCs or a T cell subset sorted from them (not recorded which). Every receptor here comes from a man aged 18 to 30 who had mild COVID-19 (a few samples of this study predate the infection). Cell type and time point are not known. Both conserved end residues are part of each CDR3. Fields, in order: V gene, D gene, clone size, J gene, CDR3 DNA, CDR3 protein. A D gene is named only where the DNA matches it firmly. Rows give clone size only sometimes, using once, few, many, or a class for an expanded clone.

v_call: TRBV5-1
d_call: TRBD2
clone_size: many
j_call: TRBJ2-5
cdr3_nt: TGCGCCAGCAGCTTGGTAGCGGGGGCCCAAGAGACCCAGTACTTC
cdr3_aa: CASSLVAGAQETQYF

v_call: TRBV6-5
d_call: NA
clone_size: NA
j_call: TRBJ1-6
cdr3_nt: TGTGCCAGCAGTTACGACACTTCGAGCTCCTATAATTCACCCCTCCACTTT
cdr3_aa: CASSYDTSSSYNSPLHF

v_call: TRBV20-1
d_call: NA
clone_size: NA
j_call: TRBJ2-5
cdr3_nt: TGCAGTGCTAAATGGGACCAAGAGACCCAGTACTTC
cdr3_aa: CSAKWDQETQYF

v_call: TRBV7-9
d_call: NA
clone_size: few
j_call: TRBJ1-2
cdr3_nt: TGTGCCAGCAGTATAGTTTTTGGGGGCTATGGCTACACCTTC
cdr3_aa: CASSIVFGGYGYTF

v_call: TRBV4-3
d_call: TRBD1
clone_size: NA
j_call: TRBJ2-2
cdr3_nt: TGCGCCAGCAGCCAGGGAGACAGGGGAGCCGGGGAGCTGTTTTTT
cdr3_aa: CASSQGDRGAGELFF

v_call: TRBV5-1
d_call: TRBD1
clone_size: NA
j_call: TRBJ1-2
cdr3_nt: TGCGCCAGCAGCTTACAAACGGGACAGGCCTATGGCTACACCTTC
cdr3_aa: CASSLQTGQAYGYTF

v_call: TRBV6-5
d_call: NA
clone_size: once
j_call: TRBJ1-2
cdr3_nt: TGTGCCAGCAAGGGGGGCAGGAACTATGGCTACACCTTC
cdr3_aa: CASKGGRNYGYTF

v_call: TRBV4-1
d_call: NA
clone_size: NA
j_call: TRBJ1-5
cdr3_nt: TGCGCCAGCAGCCCCTCTAGGGTAGCAAATCAGCCCCAGCATTTT
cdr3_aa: CASSPSRVANQPQHF

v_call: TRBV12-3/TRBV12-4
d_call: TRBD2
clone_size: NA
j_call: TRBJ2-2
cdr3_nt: TGTGCCAGCAGTTCGCGGGGGGGGTGGACCGGGGAGCTGTTTTTT
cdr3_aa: CASSSRGGWTGELFF

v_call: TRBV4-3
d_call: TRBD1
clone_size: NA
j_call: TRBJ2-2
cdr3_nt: TGCGCCAGCAGCCAAGAGGGCAGGGGGTTATCGACCGGGGAGCTGTTTTTT
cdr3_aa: CASSQEGRGLSTGELFF

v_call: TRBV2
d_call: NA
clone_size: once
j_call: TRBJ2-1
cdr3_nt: TGTGCCAGCCAGGACAAGGTTTCATACAATGAGCAGTTCTTC
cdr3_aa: CASQDKVSYNEQFF

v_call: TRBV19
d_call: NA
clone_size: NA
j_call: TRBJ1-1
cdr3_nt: TGTGCCAGTAGTATAGAGGTCCCCGCGGAAGCTTTCTTT
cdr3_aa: CASSIEVPAEAFF

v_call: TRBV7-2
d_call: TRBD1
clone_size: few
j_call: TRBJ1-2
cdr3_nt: TGTGCCAGCAGCCGAGGGGGACAGGCCTATGGCTACACCTTC
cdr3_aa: CASSRGGQAYGYTF

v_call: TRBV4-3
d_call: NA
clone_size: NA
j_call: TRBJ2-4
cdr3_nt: TGCGCCAGCAGCCAAGCGACAGGCCCCTTTGACATTCAGTACTTC
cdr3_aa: CASSQATGPFDIQYF

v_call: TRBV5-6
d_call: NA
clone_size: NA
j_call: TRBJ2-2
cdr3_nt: TGTGCCAGCAGCTCCCCCTTACAGGGCCGTTCGAACACCGGGGAGCTGTTTTTT
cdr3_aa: CASSSPLQGRSNTGELFF

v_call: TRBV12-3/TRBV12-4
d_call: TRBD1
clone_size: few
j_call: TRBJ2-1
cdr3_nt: TGTGCCAGCAGCCAGGGATTTCGAGGACAGGGCGGGGATGAGCAGTTCTTC
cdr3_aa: CASSQGFRGQGGDEQFF

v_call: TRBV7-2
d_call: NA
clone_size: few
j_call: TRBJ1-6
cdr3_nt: TGTGCCAGCAGCTTTGCACAGGGCGGCTCACCCCTCCACTTT
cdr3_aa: CASSFAQGGSPLHF

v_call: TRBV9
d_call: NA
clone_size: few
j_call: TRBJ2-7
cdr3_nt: TGTGCCAGCAGCGTAGTGCCCGGGTACGAGCAGTACTTC
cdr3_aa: CASSVVPGYEQYF

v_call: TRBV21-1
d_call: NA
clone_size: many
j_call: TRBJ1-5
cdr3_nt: TGTGCCAGCTCCCCTGCTGGGAGCCTCAATCAGCCCCAGCATTTT
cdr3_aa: CASSPAGSLNQPQHF

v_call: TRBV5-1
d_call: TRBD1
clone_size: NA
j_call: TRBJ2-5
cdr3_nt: TGCGCCAGCAGCTTGGGAGTAGTGACAGGGGGTAAAGAGACCCAGTACTTC
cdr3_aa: CASSLGVVTGGKETQYF

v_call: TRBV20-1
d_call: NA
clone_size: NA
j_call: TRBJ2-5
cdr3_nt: TGCAGTGCTAGTCGGGGAACCCAGTACTTC
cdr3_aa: CSASRGTQYF

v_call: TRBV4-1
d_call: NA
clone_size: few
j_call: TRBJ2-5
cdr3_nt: TGCGCCAGCAGCCAAGGTGGGGGCTTAGGAAAAGAGACCCAGTACTTC
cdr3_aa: CASSQGGGLGKETQYF

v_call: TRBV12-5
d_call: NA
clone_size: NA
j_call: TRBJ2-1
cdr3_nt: TGTGCTAGTGGCCTGACCGCGGACAATGAGCAGTTCTTC
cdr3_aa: CASGLTADNEQFF

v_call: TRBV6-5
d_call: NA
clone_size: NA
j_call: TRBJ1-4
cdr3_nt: TGTGCCAGCAGTTACAATGGTTTTAATGAAAAACTGTTTTTT
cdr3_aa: CASSYNGFNEKLFF

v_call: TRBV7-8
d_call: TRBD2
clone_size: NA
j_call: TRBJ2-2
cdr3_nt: TGTGCCAGCAGCTTTTTTAGCGGGGTGAACACCGGGGAGCTGTTTTTT
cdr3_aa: CASSFFSGVNTGELFF